The text below deals with one T cell receptor (beta chain). Its target antigen remains unknown. Base quality data are lacking; no much larger clone is found one base away. This sample was taken from a study of blood T cell repertoires in COVID-19 (dated by TCRdb to the early 2020s). The study in broad terms: Samples from collaborators originated in the United States, Italy and Spain and spanned both the acute and convalescent phases of COVID-19. The dataset comprised deeply sampled blood TCRbeta repertoires from subjects exposed to, actively infected with, or recovered from COVID-19. Samples came from the ongoing ImmuneRACE study (first 160 participants) plus 1,254 subjects from 6 global collaborators. Nearly every sample came with metadata listing a de-identified subject ID, COVID-19 status, age in years and sex. Where HLA class I and class II types were available, the types were taken from metadata supplied by the sample provider, not from assay-based typing. A freely available public database, intended as a resource for researchers studying the immune response to SARS-CoV-2, is where the repertoires were released. The prospective study material was composed of cDNA or gDNA derived from T cells, B-cell-depleted T cells, or PBMCs.

Germline trimming: 7 bases from V, 6 bases from J; junction bases outside gene matches: 9. The CDR3 measures 14 amino acids from cysteine to phenylalanine. Only CDR3 DNA remains: 42 bases, in frame from the first base. CDR1 and CDR2, looked up from the germline V gene, are MDHEN and SYDVKM. The immunoSEQ Assay, a bias-controlled multiplex PCR, was used to amplify TCRbeta CDR3 regions from genomic DNA. The original methods were these. The number of nucleated cells in each sample was estimated by amplification of reference gene primers within the assay. To quantify the absolute abundance of each unique TCRbeta CDR3 rearrangement, sequence reads were collapsed and filtered. Productive Simpson clonality was computed per sample as the square root of Simpson's diversity index over productive rearrangements. TCRdb retrieved this table from immuneACCESS and kept in-frame rearrangements only. Not all clones are present; in checked studies, unresolved V genes account for under half, and no reason is known for the remainder. That table is the source of V, J and clone size, and D and trimming were worked out from the DNA. The sample table shows around 210,000 clones, and under 85% are seen once. The top ten hold about 7.8% of the sample.

At one collaborating source in Seattle, patients were enrolled during active infection and were followed longitudinally through the course of disease. Whole blood was collected in K2EDTA tubes by collaborating institutions according to the institutions' own protocols. For TCRbeta analysis, collaborator samples were shipped as frozen whole blood, as isolated PBMCs, or as DNA extracted from either sample type. Broad study findings and their caveats: How much clinical and demographic metadata was included differed by source and by participant, and the metadata was provided uncurated.

This TCR was recovered from a woman over 75 with COVID-19, enrolled during active disease. The V and J segments used are TRBV28 and TRBJ1-5, with 7 bases matching TRBD1. Sequenced: peripheral blood. The nucleotides read TGTGCCAGCAACCCAGGGACAGTCGGTCAGCCCCAGCATTTT. Its coded protein is CASNPGTVGQPQHF.